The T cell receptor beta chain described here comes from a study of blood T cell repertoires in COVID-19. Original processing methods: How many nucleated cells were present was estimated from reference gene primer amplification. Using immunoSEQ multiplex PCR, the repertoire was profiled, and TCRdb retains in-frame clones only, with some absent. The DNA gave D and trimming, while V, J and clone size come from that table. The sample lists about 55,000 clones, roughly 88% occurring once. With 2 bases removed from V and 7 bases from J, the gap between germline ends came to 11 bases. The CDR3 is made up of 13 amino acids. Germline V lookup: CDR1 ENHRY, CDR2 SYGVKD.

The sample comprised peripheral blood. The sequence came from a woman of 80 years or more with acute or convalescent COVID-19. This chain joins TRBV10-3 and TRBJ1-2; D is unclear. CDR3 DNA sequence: TGTGCCATCAGTGAGACAGCCGACCTTGGCTACACCTTC. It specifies CAISETADLGYTF.